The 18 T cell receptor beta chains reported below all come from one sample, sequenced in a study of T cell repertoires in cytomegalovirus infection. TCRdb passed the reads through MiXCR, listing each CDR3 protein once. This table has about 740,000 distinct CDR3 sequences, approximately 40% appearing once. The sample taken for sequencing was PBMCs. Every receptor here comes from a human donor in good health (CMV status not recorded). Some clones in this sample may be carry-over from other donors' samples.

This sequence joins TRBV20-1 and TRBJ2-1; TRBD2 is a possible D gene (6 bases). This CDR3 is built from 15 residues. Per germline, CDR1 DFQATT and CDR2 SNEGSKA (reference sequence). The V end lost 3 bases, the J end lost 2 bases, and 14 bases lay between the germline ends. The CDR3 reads CSASLTGLPYNEQFF. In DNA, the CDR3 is TGCAGTGCTAGTTTGACGGGACTCCCCTACAATGAGCAGTTCTTC.

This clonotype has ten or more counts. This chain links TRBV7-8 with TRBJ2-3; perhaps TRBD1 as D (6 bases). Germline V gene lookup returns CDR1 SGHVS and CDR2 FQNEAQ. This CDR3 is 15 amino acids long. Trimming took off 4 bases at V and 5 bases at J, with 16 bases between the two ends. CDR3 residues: CASSSRQELRDTQYF. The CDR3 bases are TGTGCCAGCAGCTCCCGACAGGAATTGAGAGATACGCAGTATTTT.

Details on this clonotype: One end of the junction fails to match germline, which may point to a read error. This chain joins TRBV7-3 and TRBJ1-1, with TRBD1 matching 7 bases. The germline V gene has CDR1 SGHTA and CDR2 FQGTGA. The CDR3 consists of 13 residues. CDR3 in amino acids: CSSSHPGGTEAFF. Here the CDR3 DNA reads TGTTCCAGCAGCCATCCAGGGGGGACTGAAGCTTTCTTT.

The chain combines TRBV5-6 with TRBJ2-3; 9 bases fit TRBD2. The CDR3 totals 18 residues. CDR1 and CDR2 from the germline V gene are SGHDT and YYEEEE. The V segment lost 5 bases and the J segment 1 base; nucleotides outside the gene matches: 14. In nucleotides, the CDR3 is TGTGCCAGCAGAGCAGGCAGCGGGAGGTCCCGACGCACAGATACGCAGTATTTT. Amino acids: CASRAGSGRSRRTDTQYF.

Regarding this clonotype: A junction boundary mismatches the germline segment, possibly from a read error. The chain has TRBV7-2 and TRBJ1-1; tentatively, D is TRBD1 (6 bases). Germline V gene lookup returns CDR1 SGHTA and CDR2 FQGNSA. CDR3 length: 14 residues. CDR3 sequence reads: CASSLAFGGTEDFF. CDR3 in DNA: TGTGCCAGCAGCTTAGCTTTCGGGGGCACTGAAGATTTCTTT. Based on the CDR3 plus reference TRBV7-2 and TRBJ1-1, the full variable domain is GAGVSQSPSNKVTEKGKDVELRCDPISGHTALYWYRQSLGQGLEFLIYFQGNSAPDKSGLPSDRFSAERTGGSVSTLTIQRTQQEDSAVYLCASSLAFGGTEDFFGQGTRLTVV.

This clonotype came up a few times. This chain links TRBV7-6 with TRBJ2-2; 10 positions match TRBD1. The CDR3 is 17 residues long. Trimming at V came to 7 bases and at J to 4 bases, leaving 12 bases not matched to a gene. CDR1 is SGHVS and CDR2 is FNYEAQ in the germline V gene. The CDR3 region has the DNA TGTGCCAGCACCGTGACAGGGGGCGTAGGTGGCACCGGGGAGCTGTTTTTT. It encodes CASTVTGGVGGTGELFF.

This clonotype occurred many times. The CDR3 coding sequence is TGTGCCAGCAGTTCCGGACTAGCGGGGGGGCCGTTTGAGACCCAGTACTTC. Amino acid sequence: CASSSGLAGGPFETQYF. This chain connects TRBV7-2 to TRBJ2-5; 15 nucleotides match TRBD2. The germline V gene encodes CDR1 SGHTA and CDR2 FQGNSA. J gave up 5 bases and V 6 bases, and 10 bases lay outside the gene matches. The CDR3 is 17 amino acids.

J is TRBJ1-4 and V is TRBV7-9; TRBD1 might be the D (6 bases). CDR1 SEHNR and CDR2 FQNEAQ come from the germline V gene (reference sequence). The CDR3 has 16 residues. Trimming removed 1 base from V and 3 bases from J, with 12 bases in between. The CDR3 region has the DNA TGTGCCAGCAGCTTAGGAGTAGGACAGTCTAATGAAAAACTGTTTTTT. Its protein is CASSLGVGQSNEKLFF.

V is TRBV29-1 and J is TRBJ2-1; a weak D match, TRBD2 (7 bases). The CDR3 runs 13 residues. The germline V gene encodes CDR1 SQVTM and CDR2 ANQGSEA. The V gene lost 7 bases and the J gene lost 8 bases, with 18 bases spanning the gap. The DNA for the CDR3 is TGCAGCGGAGGGGGGAGCGGGGTCGATGAGCAGTTCTTC. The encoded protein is CSGGGSGVDEQFF.

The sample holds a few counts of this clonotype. CDR3 coding DNA: TGTGCCAGCAGTTTAGCCCAGCGGGCGAAGTACGAGCAGTACTTC. Amino acids: CASSLAQRAKYEQYF. This chain joins TRBV28 and TRBJ2-7, with D perhaps TRBD2 (6 bases). Trimming removed 2 bases from V and 4 bases from J, with 15 bases in between. Germline V gene data show CDR1 as MDHEN and CDR2 as SYDVKM. This CDR3 is built from 15 residues.

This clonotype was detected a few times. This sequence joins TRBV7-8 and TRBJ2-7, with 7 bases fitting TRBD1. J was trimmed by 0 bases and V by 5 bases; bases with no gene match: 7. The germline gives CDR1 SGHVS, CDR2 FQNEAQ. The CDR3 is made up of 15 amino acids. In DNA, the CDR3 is TGTGCCAGCAGCCCCTTACAGGGGAGCTCCTACGAGCAGTACTTC. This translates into CASSPLQGSSYEQYF.

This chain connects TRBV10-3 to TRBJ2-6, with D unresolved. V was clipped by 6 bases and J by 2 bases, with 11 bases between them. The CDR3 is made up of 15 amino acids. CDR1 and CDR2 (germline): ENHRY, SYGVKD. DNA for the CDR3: TGTGCCATCAGCGAGCCTTTTCCTGGGGCCAACGTCCTGACTTTC. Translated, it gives CAISEPFPGANVLTF.

CDR3 sequence reads: CSASYLNSNQPQHF. CDR3 bases: TGCAGTGCTAGCTACTTGAATAGCAATCAGCCCCAGCATTTT. This sequence joins TRBV20-1 and TRBJ1-5; D is undetermined. V was clipped by 3 bases and J by 0 bases, with 9 bases between them. This CDR3 is built from 14 residues. Germline CDR1 DFQATT, CDR2 SNEGSKA (reference sequence).

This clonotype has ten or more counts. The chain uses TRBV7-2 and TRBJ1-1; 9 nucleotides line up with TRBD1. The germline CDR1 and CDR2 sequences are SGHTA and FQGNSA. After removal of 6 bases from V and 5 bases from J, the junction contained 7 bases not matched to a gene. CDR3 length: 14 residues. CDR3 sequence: CASREGTGRTEAFF. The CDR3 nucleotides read TGTGCCAGCAGAGAAGGGACAGGGAGGACTGAAGCTTTCTTT.

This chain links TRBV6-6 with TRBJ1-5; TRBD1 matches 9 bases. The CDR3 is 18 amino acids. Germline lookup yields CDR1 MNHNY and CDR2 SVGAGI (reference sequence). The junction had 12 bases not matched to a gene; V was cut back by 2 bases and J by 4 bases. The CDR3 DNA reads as TGTGCCAGCAGTTACCCGGACAGGGGTCTACTTACAAATCAGCCCCAGCATTTT. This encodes CASSYPDRGLLTNQPQHF.

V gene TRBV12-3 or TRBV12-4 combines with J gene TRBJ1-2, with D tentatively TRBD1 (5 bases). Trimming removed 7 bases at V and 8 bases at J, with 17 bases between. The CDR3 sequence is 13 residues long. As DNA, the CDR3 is TGTGCCAGCACCCCTATAGGGGCTGGAGGCTACACCTTC. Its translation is CASTPIGAGGYTF.

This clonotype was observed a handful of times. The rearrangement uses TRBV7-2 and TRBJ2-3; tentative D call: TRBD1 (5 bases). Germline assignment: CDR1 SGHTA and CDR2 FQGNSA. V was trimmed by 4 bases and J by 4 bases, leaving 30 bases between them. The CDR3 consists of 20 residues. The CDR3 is CASSYYPDPGREEEPDTQYF. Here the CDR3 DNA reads TGTGCCAGCAGCTATTACCCCGATCCAGGCAGGGAAGAGGAACCAGATACGCAGTATTTT.

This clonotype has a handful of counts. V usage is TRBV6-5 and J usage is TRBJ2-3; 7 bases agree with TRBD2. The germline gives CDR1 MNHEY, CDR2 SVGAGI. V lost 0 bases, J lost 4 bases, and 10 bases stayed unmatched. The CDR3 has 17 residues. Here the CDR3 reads CASSYSGGRGMADTQYF. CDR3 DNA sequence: TGTGCCAGCAGTTACTCGGGAGGGCGAGGGATGGCAGATACGCAGTATTTT.